The present T cell receptor (beta chain) was sequenced within a study of blood T cell repertoires in COVID-19 (dated by TCRdb to the early 2020s). For the study in its entirety: Collaborator samples came from the United States, Italy and Spain and covered acute and convalescent phases of COVID-19. The prospective study material was composed of cDNA or gDNA derived from T cells, B-cell-depleted T cells, or PBMCs. Deeply sampled blood TCRbeta repertoires from subjects exposed to, actively infected with, or recovered from COVID-19 were included in the dataset. A freely available public database, intended as a resource for researchers studying the immune response to SARS-CoV-2, is where the repertoires were released. The samples were drawn from the first 160 participants of the ongoing ImmuneRACE study and from more than 1,000 subjects provided by 6 global collaborators. Nearly every sample came with metadata listing a de-identified subject ID, COVID-19 status, age in years and sex. Where HLA class I and class II types were available, the types were taken from metadata supplied by the sample provider, not from assay-based typing.

Results and caveats for the whole study, not just this receptor: How much clinical and demographic metadata was included differed by source and by participant, and the metadata was provided uncurated.

Collaborating institutions collected whole blood in K2EDTA tubes following their own protocols. For TCRbeta analysis, collaborators shipped samples in one of three forms: frozen whole blood, isolated PBMCs, or DNA extracted from either of those sample types. Regarding this clone: Which antigen it targets is not known. Base-call qualities are not available, and no considerably larger clone is one nucleotide away.

From the cysteine up to the phenylalanine, the CDR3 has a length of 18 residues. CDR3 DNA only is kept here, 54 bases in frame from base 1. The germline V gene encodes CDR1 KGHSH and CDR2 LQKENI. V trim: 6 bases; J trim: 7 bases; unmatched bases: 16. TCRbeta CDR3 regions were amplified from genomic DNA by means of the immunoSEQ Assay, a bias-controlled multiplex PCR. The study's processing was this. The number of nucleated cells in each sample was estimated from the amplification of reference gene primers within the assay. To quantify the absolute abundance of each unique TCRbeta CDR3 rearrangement, sequence reads were collapsed and filtered. For each sample, productive Simpson clonality was calculated as the square root of Simpson's diversity index across productive rearrangements. Sourced from immuneACCESS, this table was stored by TCRdb with only in-frame sequences that have V and J called. A share of the clones is absent; for the studies checked, an unresolved V gene accounts for under half, and the remainder has no known explanation. V and J calls and clone size are those listed in that table; D and trimming were worked out from the DNA. This sample comprises fewer than 150,000 clones, roughly four fifths of them detected only once. Roughly 13% of the sample lies in the top ten.

This TCR was recovered from a human donor in a cohort sampled during active COVID-19. The sequenced sample consisted of peripheral blood. The chain couples TRBV18 to TRBJ2-2, and TRBD2 matches 11 of the central bases. The CDR3 loop reads CASSLHSGTSGRGGELFF. The sequence in DNA is TGTGCCAGCTCGCTACACTCCGGGACTAGCGGCCGGGGCGGGGAGCTGTTTTTT.